The rows below give T cell receptor beta chains drawn from one sample of a study of T-cell memory formation after mild COVID-19. TCRdb called the 5' RACE reads again in MiXCR, with one record for every CDR3 protein. The sample includes a few hundred thousand distinct CDR3 sequences, around 21% of them seen just once. Sequencing was carried out using PBMCs or a T cell subset sorted from them (not recorded which). Source of these receptors: an adult woman who had mild COVID-19 (a few samples of this study predate the infection). Cell type and time point are not known. Both conserved end residues are part of each CDR3. Fields, in order: D gene, V gene, clone size, J gene, CDR3 DNA, CDR3 protein. The D gene is left open where the match is weak. Clone size, where shown, is once, few, many, or a class for clones that have expanded.

D gene: NA; V gene: TRBV6-1; clone size: few; J gene: TRBJ2-1; CDR3 DNA: TGTGCCAGCAGTGCCCACCCGGCTAGCGAGCAGTTCTTC; CDR3 protein: CASSAHPASEQFF
D gene: NA; V gene: TRBV7-6; clone size: many; J gene: TRBJ1-1; CDR3 DNA: TGTGCCAGCAGCTTAGACCAGAACACTGAAGCTTTCTTT; CDR3 protein: CASSLDQNTEAFF
D gene: NA; V gene: TRBV18; clone size: few; J gene: TRBJ1-1; CDR3 DNA: TGTGCCAGCTCACAGGGCCAAAGTGGCACTGAAGCTTTCTTT; CDR3 protein: CASSQGQSGTEAFF
D gene: TRBD1; V gene: TRBV9; clone size: few; J gene: TRBJ2-3; CDR3 DNA: TGTGCCAGCAGCGGCTGGACAGGGGCCACAGATACGCAGTATTTT; CDR3 protein: CASSGWTGATDTQYF
D gene: NA; V gene: TRBV6-6; clone size: NA; J gene: TRBJ1-4; CDR3 DNA: TGTGCCAGCAGTTACGGCCGGGCTAATGAAAAACTGTTTTTT; CDR3 protein: CASSYGRANEKLFF
D gene: TRBD2; V gene: TRBV9; clone size: NA; J gene: TRBJ2-5; CDR3 DNA: TGTGCCAGCAGCGTAGGGCTAGCGGGAGTGGTCGAGACCCAGTACTTC; CDR3 protein: CASSVGLAGVVETQYF
D gene: TRBD1; V gene: TRBV5-6; clone size: NA; J gene: TRBJ1-2; CDR3 DNA: TGTGCCAGCAGCTTTTGGACAGGGGACGGCTACACCTTC; CDR3 protein: CASSFWTGDGYTF
D gene: NA; V gene: TRBV29-1; clone size: NA; J gene: TRBJ1-3; CDR3 DNA: TGCAGCGTTTCGACGCAGGGGAACACCATATATTTT; CDR3 protein: CSVSTQGNTIYF
D gene: NA; V gene: TRBV10-3; clone size: few; J gene: TRBJ1-1; CDR3 DNA: TGTGCCATCAGAAACCCCCAGGGCGAGGGCACTGAAGCTTTCTTT; CDR3 protein: CAIRNPQGEGTEAFF
D gene: TRBD1; V gene: TRBV5-1; clone size: NA; J gene: TRBJ2-6; CDR3 DNA: TGCGCCAGCAGCTTCGTACCGGGACAGGGGCTTTCTGGGGCCAACGTCCTGACTTTC; CDR3 protein: CASSFVPGQGLSGANVLTF
D gene: NA; V gene: TRBV5-1; clone size: few; J gene: TRBJ1-2; CDR3 DNA: TGCGCCAGCAGCTTCACTTTACCCAGGCAACGAGAGAGCTACACCTTC; CDR3 protein: CASSFTLPRQRESYTF
D gene: NA; V gene: TRBV6-5; clone size: few; J gene: TRBJ2-1; CDR3 DNA: TGTGCCAGCAGCCGCGGAGCTTACAATGAGCAGTTCTTC; CDR3 protein: CASSRGAYNEQFF
D gene: NA; V gene: TRBV24-1; clone size: few; J gene: TRBJ2-7; CDR3 DNA: TGTGCCACCAGTGACCCGCGTCGGGGGCACGAGCAGTACTTC; CDR3 protein: CATSDPRRGHEQYF
D gene: NA; V gene: TRBV29-1; clone size: NA; J gene: TRBJ1-1; CDR3 DNA: TGCAGCGTCGACGGGGGGAGGACTGAAGCTTTCTTT; CDR3 protein: CSVDGGRTEAFF
D gene: NA; V gene: TRBV10-3; clone size: NA; J gene: TRBJ2-2; CDR3 DNA: TGTGCCATCAGTGAGGGCCATGCGAACACCGGGGAGCTGTTTTTT; CDR3 protein: CAISEGHANTGELFF
D gene: NA; V gene: TRBV12-3/TRBV12-4; clone size: few; J gene: TRBJ1-1; CDR3 DNA: TGTGCCAGCAGGGGAGAATGGGCAGGGAACACTGAAGCTTTCTTT; CDR3 protein: CASRGEWAGNTEAFF
D gene: NA; V gene: TRBV6-6; clone size: few; J gene: TRBJ2-5; CDR3 DNA: TGTGCCAGCAGTTACTCTACAGCGACCCAAGAGACCCAGTACTTC; CDR3 protein: CASSYSTATQETQYF
D gene: TRBD1; V gene: TRBV5-1; clone size: NA; J gene: TRBJ1-1; CDR3 DNA: TGCGCCAGCAGCTTGACACAGGGGGCTTGGAACACTGAAGCTTTCTTT; CDR3 protein: CASSLTQGAWNTEAFF
D gene: NA; V gene: TRBV24-1; clone size: NA; J gene: TRBJ2-7; CDR3 DNA: TGTGCCACCAGTCTAGGGGGGACCTACGAGCAGTACTTC; CDR3 protein: CATSLGGTYEQYF
D gene: NA; V gene: TRBV3-1; clone size: NA; J gene: TRBJ1-1; CDR3 DNA: TGTGCCAGCAGCCAAGCGTACAGTGGAACTGAAGCTTTCTTT; CDR3 protein: CASSQAYSGTEAFF
D gene: NA; V gene: TRBV10-3; clone size: many; J gene: TRBJ2-5; CDR3 DNA: TGTGCCATCAGCCAGGAGACCCAGTACTTC; CDR3 protein: CAISQETQYF
D gene: TRBD2; V gene: TRBV4-3; clone size: NA; J gene: TRBJ2-1; CDR3 DNA: TGCGCCAGCAGCCAAGTTCTGGCGGGAGGGGATTTCTTC; CDR3 protein: CASSQVLAGGDFF
D gene: NA; V gene: TRBV7-9; clone size: NA; J gene: TRBJ2-3; CDR3 DNA: TGTGCCAGCACCCAGGGGCTAGATACGCAGTATTTT; CDR3 protein: CASTQGLDTQYF
D gene: TRBD1; V gene: TRBV11-2; clone size: NA; J gene: TRBJ2-2; CDR3 DNA: TGTGCCAGCAGCCCATCCTTGGGACAGGGAGGGACCGGGGAGCTGTTTTTT; CDR3 protein: CASSPSLGQGGTGELFF
D gene: NA; V gene: TRBV6-6; clone size: NA; J gene: TRBJ2-5; CDR3 DNA: TGTGCCAGCAGTGCACCGGGTACCCAGTACTTC; CDR3 protein: CASSAPGTQYF
D gene: NA; V gene: TRBV5-1; clone size: NA; J gene: TRBJ1-1; CDR3 DNA: TGCGCCAGCAGCTCAACGGGGACTGAAGCTTTCTTT; CDR3 protein: CASSSTGTEAFF
D gene: NA; V gene: TRBV2; clone size: NA; J gene: TRBJ2-1; CDR3 DNA: TGTGCCAGCAGAGACACCGTCGCGGGGGAGCAGTTCTTC; CDR3 protein: CASRDTVAGEQFF
D gene: NA; V gene: TRBV12-3/TRBV12-4; clone size: few; J gene: TRBJ1-6; CDR3 DNA: TGTGCCAGCACCATAGGGCGGGAATCACCCCTCCACTTT; CDR3 protein: CASTIGRESPLHF
D gene: NA; V gene: TRBV18; clone size: NA; J gene: TRBJ2-7; CDR3 DNA: TGTGCCAGCTCACCCGGCGGAGGTTCCTACGAGCAGTACTTC; CDR3 protein: CASSPGGGSYEQYF
D gene: TRBD1; V gene: TRBV6-2/TRBV6-3; clone size: NA; J gene: TRBJ2-3; CDR3 DNA: TGTGCCAGCAGCAAAACGGACAGGTCTAGCACAGATACGCAGTATTTT; CDR3 protein: CASSKTDRSSTDTQYF
D gene: NA; V gene: TRBV20-1; clone size: NA; J gene: TRBJ1-2; CDR3 DNA: TGCAGTGCTAGTCGACGGGACTATGGCTACACCTTC; CDR3 protein: CSASRRDYGYTF
D gene: TRBD2; V gene: TRBV24-1; clone size: few; J gene: TRBJ2-2; CDR3 DNA: TGTGCCACCAGTGATCCCGGGACTAGCGAGTCCGGGGAGCTGTTTTTT; CDR3 protein: CATSDPGTSESGELFF
D gene: TRBD1; V gene: TRBV2; clone size: NA; J gene: TRBJ1-6; CDR3 DNA: TGTGCCAGCAGATACACCCGGGACAGCCAGTCACCCCTCCACTTT; CDR3 protein: CASRYTRDSQSPLHF
D gene: TRBD1; V gene: TRBV5-1; clone size: few; J gene: TRBJ1-3; CDR3 DNA: TGCGCCAGCAGCTCCCGCCGGGACAGGGGACGAAACACCATATATTTT; CDR3 protein: CASSSRRDRGRNTIYF
D gene: TRBD2; V gene: TRBV6-2/TRBV6-3; clone size: NA; J gene: TRBJ2-3; CDR3 DNA: TGTGCCAGCAGTCCACTCGTGACTAGCGGGAGTGCCACAGATACGCAGTATTTT; CDR3 protein: CASSPLVTSGSATDTQYF
D gene: TRBD1; V gene: TRBV29-1; clone size: few; J gene: TRBJ1-5; CDR3 DNA: TGCAGCGCCATAACCCAGGGGGTGAATCAGCCCCAGCATTTT; CDR3 protein: CSAITQGVNQPQHF
D gene: NA; V gene: TRBV12-3/TRBV12-4; clone size: NA; J gene: TRBJ2-5; CDR3 DNA: TGTGCCAGCAGTGGGGGGCTAGGAGAGGCCCAGTACTTC; CDR3 protein: CASSGGLGEAQYF
D gene: NA; V gene: TRBV5-4; clone size: NA; J gene: TRBJ2-3; CDR3 DNA: TGTGCCAGCAGCTACGGGGGCGGGCACAGCACAGATACGCAGTATTTT; CDR3 protein: CASSYGGGHSTDTQYF
D gene: NA; V gene: TRBV12-3/TRBV12-4; clone size: many; J gene: TRBJ1-5; CDR3 DNA: TGTGCCAGCAGGTTAAACCAGGGTAGCAATCAGCCCCAGCATTTT; CDR3 protein: CASRLNQGSNQPQHF
D gene: TRBD2; V gene: TRBV20-1; clone size: few; J gene: TRBJ2-3; CDR3 DNA: TGCAGTGCTCCCGGGGGGACTCCTTTAGGAGGCACAGATACGCAGTATTTT; CDR3 protein: CSAPGGTPLGGTDTQYF
D gene: NA; V gene: TRBV24-1; clone size: NA; J gene: TRBJ2-5; CDR3 DNA: TGTGCCACCAGTGAAGGGGGGGAGACCCAGTACTTC; CDR3 protein: CATSEGGETQYF
D gene: TRBD2; V gene: TRBV24-1; clone size: NA; J gene: TRBJ2-3; CDR3 DNA: TGTGCCACCGGGGCTAGCGGGAGAGCAGATACGCAGTATTTT; CDR3 protein: CATGASGRADTQYF
D gene: NA; V gene: TRBV24-1; clone size: NA; J gene: TRBJ2-3; CDR3 DNA: TGTGCCACCAGTGATTTGCTACCAGGGAGAGTTGATACGCAGTATTTT; CDR3 protein: CATSDLLPGRVDTQYF
D gene: TRBD1; V gene: TRBV20-1; clone size: few; J gene: TRBJ1-4; CDR3 DNA: TGCAGTGCTAGAGCCCCGGGACAGGGGAGGGAAAAACTGTTTTTT; CDR3 protein: CSARAPGQGREKLFF
D gene: NA; V gene: TRBV5-1; clone size: few; J gene: TRBJ1-1; CDR3 DNA: TGCGCCAGCAGCTTGGCTGATTTTACTGAAGCTTTCTTT; CDR3 protein: CASSLADFTEAFF